Each of the 12 T cell receptor beta chains below was sequenced from the same sample in a study of T cells in Graves' hyperthyroidism and ophthalmopathy. RNA transcripts gave rise to amplified TCR beta CDR3 regions. During a first-round RT-PCR of the TCR CDR3, the HTBI primer set was used. MiXCR, run by TCRdb on the multiplex PCR reads, gives a single entry per CDR3 protein. Here the sample spans hundreds of thousands of distinct CDR3 sequences, 11% to 15% being singletons. Source material: blood. These receptors were taken from a woman aged 18-29 years with Graves' hyperthyroidism.

This clonotype occurred a few times. This chain uses TRBV14 with TRBJ2-5; 7 bases align to TRBD1. V shed 3 bases and J 1 base; nucleotides not matched to a gene: 8. The CDR3 runs to 16 residues. Germline CDR1 SGHDN, CDR2 FVKESK. The chain's CDR3 is CASSQGFGQVQETQYF. CDR3 DNA: TGTGCCAGCAGCCAGGGTTTCGGACAGGTCCAAGAGACCCAGTACTTC.

In its sample, this clonotype was seen many times. DNA of the CDR3: TGTGCCAGCAGCGGAGGGGGACAGGGACCCTACAATGAGCAGTTCTTC. Encoded protein: CASSGGGQGPYNEQFF. This chain links TRBV7-8 with TRBJ2-1, with 9 bases matching TRBD1. Trimming at V came to 5 bases and at J to 2 bases, leaving 7 bases not matched to a gene. The CDR3 runs 16 residues. Germline assignment: CDR1 SGHVS and CDR2 FQNEAQ.

This clonotype was recorded at least ten times. The V call is TRBV13, the J call TRBJ2-5; D not certain. The CDR3 is made up of 12 amino acids. The V and J ends lost 2 bases and 5 bases respectively, with 6 bases between them. Germline lookup yields CDR1 PRHDT and CDR2 FYEKMQ (reference sequence). This CDR3 reads CASSLTRETQYF. The CDR3 nucleotides are TGTGCCAGCAGCTTAACGAGGGAGACCCAGTACTTC.

The genes are TRBV6-1 and TRBJ1-2, with 9 bases matching TRBD1. The CDR3 length is 14 residues. Trimming at V came to 5 bases and at J to 4 bases, leaving 5 bases not matched to a gene. The germline V gene has CDR1 MNHNS and CDR2 SASEGT. The CDR3 spells CASSTGGLGYGYTF. In DNA, the CDR3 is TGTGCCAGCAGTACAGGGGGCTTAGGCTATGGCTACACCTTC.

This clonotype was seen ten or more times. This chain links TRBV20-1 with TRBJ2-3, with D possibly matching TRBD1 (5 bases). The CDR3 consists of 16 residues. Trimming removed 5 bases from V and 1 base from J, with 19 bases in between. Germline assignment: CDR1 DFQATT and CDR2 SNEGSKA (reference sequence). The CDR3 sequence: CSAQSGAGKGTDTQYF. In DNA form, the CDR3 reads TGCAGTGCTCAGAGTGGGGCAGGGAAAGGCACAGATACGCAGTATTTT.

This clonotype was recorded at least ten times. This rearrangement joins TRBV7-2 to TRBJ2-7; D uncertain. The V end was cut by 5 bases, the J end by 1 base, with 9 bases between. CDR1 SGHTA and CDR2 FQGNSA come from the germline V gene. This CDR3 has 13 amino acids. In nucleotides, the CDR3 is TGTGCCAGCAGCCCCCGCAGATCCTACGAGCAGTACTTC. This codes for CASSPRRSYEQYF.

This sequence joins TRBV4-3 and TRBJ2-7, with 13 positions matching TRBD2. From germline, CDR1 is LGHNA and CDR2 YSLEER. The CDR3 consists of 17 residues. V was clipped by 4 bases and J by 2 bases; unmatched bases: 8. The CDR3 nucleotides are TGCGCCAGCAGCCCGGGACTAGCGGGAACTCGGGCCTACGAGCAGTACTTC. Amino acid sequence: CASSPGLAGTRAYEQYF.

In its sample, this clonotype was seen many times. This chain links TRBV18 with TRBJ1-5, with D unresolved. CDR1 and CDR2 from the germline V gene are KGHSH and LQKENI. V was cut by 5 bases and J by 0 bases, with 8 bases left in between. The length of the CDR3 is 14 residues. DNA of the CDR3: TGTGCCAGCTCAGGCATTCCTAGCAATCAGCCCCAGCATTTT. Translation: CASSGIPSNQPQHF.

This clonotype was counted between two and nine times. The chain links TRBV9 to TRBJ2-7; D is undetermined. The CDR3 loop spans 14 amino acids. Between the trimmed V and J ends, which lost 4 bases and 2 bases, there was a span of 13 bases. From germline, CDR1 is SGDLS and CDR2 YYNGEE. CDR3 in amino acids: CASSPTTTPYEQYF. The CDR3 coding sequence is TGTGCCAGCAGCCCCACTACGACCCCCTACGAGCAGTACTTC.

This clonotype was observed many times. As DNA, the CDR3 is TGTGCCTGGAGTGAGGGGAAGGGTACGACCCAGTACTTC. Its protein is CAWSEGKGTTQYF. V usage is TRBV30 and J usage is TRBJ2-5; tentative D call: TRBD1 (5 bases). V was shortened by 1 base and J by 7 bases, with 13 bases between the two germline ends. The CDR3 sequence is 13 residues long. Germline CDR1 and CDR2: GTSNPN and SVGIG (reference sequence).

The sample holds a few counts of this clonotype. The chain has TRBV10-2 and TRBJ1-2; the D gene is possibly TRBD1 (5 bases). Germline CDR1 is WSHSY and CDR2 is SAAADI. The CDR3 covers 15 residues. Trimming took 6 bases from V and 4 from J, leaving 18 bases between them. CDR3 protein: CASRAWGGTLYGYTF. CDR3 DNA sequence: TGCGCCAGCAGGGCCTGGGGAGGGACTCTCTATGGCTACACCTTC.

This clonotype was observed a few times. J is TRBJ2-1 and V is TRBV9; TRBD2 aligns across 9 bases. In germline, CDR1 is SGDLS, CDR2 YYNGEE. The CDR3 covers 16 residues. V was clipped by 3 bases and J by 4 bases; unmatched bases: 8. The CDR3 nucleotides are TGTGCCAGCAGCGGGACTAGCGCTGCCCAATACAATGAGCAGTTCTTC. This encodes CASSGTSAAQYNEQFF. Combining the CDR3 with reference TRBV9 and TRBJ2-1 gives the whole variable domain DSGVTQTPKHLITATGQRVTLRCSPRSGDLSVYWYQQSLDQGLQFLIQYYNGEERAKGNILERFSAQQFPDLHSELNLSSLELGDSALYFCASSGTSAAQYNEQFFGPGTRLTVL.